This T cell receptor beta chain is from a study of T cell repertoires in cytomegalovirus infection (dated by TCRdb to between 2018 and 2020). General notes on the study: Peptide stimulations targeted recently identified HLA-C-restricted CMV epitopes, whose presentation resists viral immunomodulation, together with well-studied HLA-B-restricted epitopes. Donor HLA type was relevant to the analysis, because carriage of CMV infection together with the matching HLA type was indicated by public TCR beta signatures.

The investigation overall reported the following: The ex vivo response was dominated by HLA-C-restricted CMV-specific TCR beta clonotypes, and the single most frequent clonotype in two of eight donors was supplied by these HLA-C-restricted clonotypes. Carriers of CMV infection plus the relevant HLA type were discriminated by the cumulative frequency of public TCR beta family members in the study cohort and in an independent roughly 400-donor cohort.

The reads were generated on an Illumina HiSeq 1500. Through fastp at Q25 and MiXCR, TCRdb rebuilt clones from the public reads, retaining in-frame beta chains. Rows merge per CDR3 protein into single entries with the most common DNA and genes. The sample table shows 680,000 or so distinct CDR3 sequences, and roughly 36% are seen once. Of the sample, 15% to 20% falls within the top ten clones. Of note for this clonotype: This clone's antigen is unknown. No base qualities exist here, and no much larger clone lies one base off it.

The CDR3, cysteine through phenylalanine, is 13 amino acids long. Just CDR3 DNA is preserved here, 39 bases in frame from base 1. V loses 0 bases, J loses 8 bases, and the germline ends lie 10 bases apart. Taken from the germline V gene, the CDR1 and CDR2 loops are SGHVS and FNYEAQ. The treatment or condition label of this sample denotes: in vitro stimulation with specific CMV peptide epitopes to enrich CMV-specific T cells. Material: cultured PBMCs, obtained from culture after CMV antigen stimulation. Recombination connected TRBV7-6 to TRBJ1-2, with a weak D call of TRBD1 (6 bases match). This TCR derives from a human donor in good health (CMV status not recorded). Some clones in this sample may be carry-over from other donors' samples. The DNA sequence follows: TGTGCCAGCAGCTTAGCGTTGGGGGGCGGCTACACCTTC. It translates to CASSLALGGGYTF.